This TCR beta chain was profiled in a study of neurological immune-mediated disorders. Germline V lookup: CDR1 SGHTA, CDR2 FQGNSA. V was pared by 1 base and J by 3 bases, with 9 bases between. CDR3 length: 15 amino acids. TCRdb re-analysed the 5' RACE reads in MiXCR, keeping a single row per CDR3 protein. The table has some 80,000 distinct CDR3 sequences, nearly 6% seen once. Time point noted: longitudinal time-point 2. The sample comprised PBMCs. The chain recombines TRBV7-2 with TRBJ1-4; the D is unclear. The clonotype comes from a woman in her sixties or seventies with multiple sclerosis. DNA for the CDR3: TGTGCCAGCAGCTTAGAGGGCAGCCCTAATGAAAAACTGTTTTTT. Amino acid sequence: CASSLEGSPNEKLFF.